These T cell receptor beta chains were read from a single sample in a study of T cells in Graves' hyperthyroidism and ophthalmopathy. Each CDR3 protein gets one entry after TCRdb re-called the multiplex PCR reads with MiXCR. The data contain about 160,000 distinct CDR3 sequences, 8% to 9.5% of them singletons. Sequenced: blood. These receptor sequences come from a woman younger than 35 with Graves' hyperthyroidism that later progressed to Graves' ophthalmopathy. The CDR3 runs from the conserved cysteine through the conserved F or W. Each record gives: J gene, D gene, V gene, clone size, CDR3 DNA, CDR3 protein. The D gene is left open where the match is weak. Size is omitted from some rows. Given values are once, few, many or a class for expanded clones.

j_gene: TRBJ1-1; d_gene: .; v_gene: TRBV27; abundance: many; CDR3nt: TGTGCCAGCAGTTTGTCGGGGAGGAGGATGAACACTGAAGCTTTCTTT; CDR3aa: CASSLSGRRMNTEAFF
j_gene: TRBJ2-1; d_gene: .; v_gene: TRBV7-8; abundance: many; CDR3nt: TGTGCCAGCAGCCCGTCAGAACCGCCCTCCTACAATGAGCAGTTCTTC; CDR3aa: CASSPSEPPSYNEQFF
j_gene: TRBJ2-1; d_gene: .; v_gene: TRBV9; abundance: few; CDR3nt: TGTGCCAGCAGCGCCTTAATAGCCGGCGGGCTCAATGAGCAGTTCTTC; CDR3aa: CASSALIAGGLNEQFF
j_gene: TRBJ2-7; d_gene: .; v_gene: TRBV19; abundance: many; CDR3nt: TGTGCCAGTAGTATAGTCCCCTCCTACGAGCAGTACTTC; CDR3aa: CASSIVPSYEQYF
j_gene: TRBJ1-4; d_gene: .; v_gene: TRBV2; abundance: many; CDR3nt: TGTGCCAGCAGTGAAGCGCCCGACCCTAATGAAAAACTGTTTTTT; CDR3aa: CASSEAPDPNEKLFF
j_gene: TRBJ2-1; d_gene: TRBD2; v_gene: TRBV20-1; abundance: many; CDR3nt: TGCAGTGCAAAGACTAGCGGAAGCTACAATGAGCAGTTCTTC; CDR3aa: CSAKTSGSYNEQFF
j_gene: TRBJ1-1; d_gene: TRBD1; v_gene: TRBV2; abundance: .; CDR3nt: TGTGCCAACCAGCGGGACAGGGAACGCGAAGCTTTCTTT; CDR3aa: CANQRDREREAFF
j_gene: TRBJ1-5; d_gene: TRBD1; v_gene: TRBV28; abundance: many; CDR3nt: TGTGCCAGCAGTCTAGGACAGGGGCTTCGACAGCCCCAGCATTTT; CDR3aa: CASSLGQGLRQPQHF
j_gene: TRBJ2-5; d_gene: TRBD2; v_gene: TRBV5-1; abundance: .; CDR3nt: TGCGCCAGCAGGACTAGCGTTGAGACCCAGTACTTC; CDR3aa: CASRTSVETQYF
j_gene: TRBJ1-4; d_gene: .; v_gene: TRBV10-3; abundance: many; CDR3nt: TGTGCCATCAGTGGACAAGTTAATGAAAAACTGTTTTTT; CDR3aa: CAISGQVNEKLFF
j_gene: TRBJ2-7; d_gene: TRBD1; v_gene: TRBV4-1; abundance: .; CDR3nt: TGCGCCAGCAGCCAAGGTGGGGGGAGGACAGGGGGACACGAGCAGTACTTC; CDR3aa: CASSQGGGRTGGHEQYF
j_gene: TRBJ2-1; d_gene: .; v_gene: TRBV29-1; abundance: many; CDR3nt: TGCAGCGTTGAAGATCGGGGGAATTACAATGAGCAGTTCTTC; CDR3aa: CSVEDRGNYNEQFF
j_gene: TRBJ1-2; d_gene: .; v_gene: TRBV28; abundance: many; CDR3nt: TGTGCCAGCACGCAGGAGCAGGGCTATGGCTACACCTTC; CDR3aa: CASTQEQGYGYTF
j_gene: TRBJ2-7; d_gene: TRBD2; v_gene: TRBV5-6; abundance: .; CDR3nt: TGTGCCAGCAGCTTGGTAACTAGCGGAAATCAGGAGCAGTACTTC; CDR3aa: CASSLVTSGNQEQYF
j_gene: TRBJ1-2; d_gene: TRBD1; v_gene: TRBV14; abundance: .; CDR3nt: TGTGCCAGCAGCCAAGGGCAGGGGGGTTACTATGGCTACACCTTC; CDR3aa: CASSQGQGGYYGYTF
j_gene: TRBJ2-2; d_gene: .; v_gene: TRBV5-6; abundance: few; CDR3nt: TGTGCCAGCAGCTTGGGGACTCCCATGAAGACCGGGGAGCTGTTTTTT; CDR3aa: CASSLGTPMKTGELFF
j_gene: TRBJ1-4; d_gene: .; v_gene: TRBV20-1; abundance: many; CDR3nt: TGCAGTGCTCACACGGGTGAAAAACTGTTTTTT; CDR3aa: CSAHTGEKLFF
j_gene: TRBJ2-1; d_gene: TRBD2; v_gene: TRBV6-5; abundance: .; CDR3nt: TGTGCCAGCAGTTACTCGAACCCCGTCACCAGCGGGGGGGATGAGAATGAGCAGTTCTTC; CDR3aa: CASSYSNPVTSGGDENEQFF
j_gene: TRBJ2-7; d_gene: TRBD1; v_gene: TRBV5-4; abundance: .; CDR3nt: TGTGCCAGCAGCAGGATGGGGGGGACAGGGAAGACCTACGAGCAGTACTTC; CDR3aa: CASSRMGGTGKTYEQYF
j_gene: TRBJ2-1; d_gene: TRBD1; v_gene: TRBV12-3/TRBV12-4; abundance: .; CDR3nt: TGTGCCAGCAGTTTACTTGGGACAGGGGGCGTTGAGCAGTTCTTC; CDR3aa: CASSLLGTGGVEQFF
j_gene: TRBJ2-4; d_gene: .; v_gene: TRBV20-1; abundance: .; CDR3nt: TGCAGTGCTAGTATACAGAGCTACAAAAACATTCAGTACTTC; CDR3aa: CSASIQSYKNIQYF
j_gene: TRBJ2-1; d_gene: .; v_gene: TRBV5-6; abundance: .; CDR3nt: TGTGCCAGCAGCTTGGTCGTCAATGAGCAGTTCTTC; CDR3aa: CASSLVVNEQFF
j_gene: TRBJ2-7; d_gene: .; v_gene: TRBV9; abundance: .; CDR3nt: TGTGCCAGCAGCGCATCGGTCATAAGCGGTTCCTACGAGCAGTACTTC; CDR3aa: CASSASVISGSYEQYF
j_gene: TRBJ2-5; d_gene: TRBD2; v_gene: TRBV5-1; abundance: many; CDR3nt: TGCGCCAGCAGCTTGGGACTAGCGGGCTACCAAGAGACCCAGTACTTC; CDR3aa: CASSLGLAGYQETQYF
j_gene: TRBJ2-7; d_gene: .; v_gene: TRBV30; abundance: few; CDR3nt: TGTGCCTGGAGGGCCGGGACTGGCCCGTACGAGCAGTACTTC; CDR3aa: CAWRAGTGPYEQYF
j_gene: TRBJ2-5; d_gene: TRBD1; v_gene: TRBV30; abundance: few; CDR3nt: TGTGCCTGGAGTGTTATTCGGGACAGAGAAACGTACCAAGAGACCCAGTGCTTC; CDR3aa: CAWSVIRDRETYQETQCF
j_gene: TRBJ2-3; d_gene: TRBD2; v_gene: TRBV13; abundance: many; CDR3nt: TGTGCCAGCAGCACACTCGGGGGGGACACAGATACGCAGTATTTT; CDR3aa: CASSTLGGDTDTQYF
j_gene: TRBJ2-5; d_gene: .; v_gene: TRBV6-1; abundance: many; CDR3nt: TGTGCCAGCAATCCTTTCGCGGAGTCCCAAGAGACCCAGTACTTC; CDR3aa: CASNPFAESQETQYF
j_gene: TRBJ1-5; d_gene: .; v_gene: TRBV19; abundance: many; CDR3nt: TGTGCCAGTAGTATATACGCAGTCAATCAGCCCCAGCATTTT; CDR3aa: CASSIYAVNQPQHF
j_gene: TRBJ2-5; d_gene: .; v_gene: TRBV19; abundance: many; CDR3nt: TGTGCCAGTAAGAACAGGGTTGATCGGGAGACCCAGTACTTC; CDR3aa: CASKNRVDRETQYF
j_gene: TRBJ1-2; d_gene: .; v_gene: TRBV10-3; abundance: .; CDR3nt: TGTGCCATCAGTGAGTCTACAGGGCACTATGGCTACACCTTC; CDR3aa: CAISESTGHYGYTF
j_gene: TRBJ1-6; d_gene: .; v_gene: TRBV2; abundance: many; CDR3nt: TGTGCCAGCAACGTAGAGAATTCACCCCTCCACTTT; CDR3aa: CASNVENSPLHF
j_gene: TRBJ2-1; d_gene: TRBD2; v_gene: TRBV7-8; abundance: many; CDR3nt: TGTGCCAGCAGCAAGACGCGGGGGGGGCCGGGGAATGAGCAGTTCTTC; CDR3aa: CASSKTRGGPGNEQFF
j_gene: TRBJ1-1; d_gene: TRBD1; v_gene: TRBV5-1; abundance: many; CDR3nt: TGCGCCAGCAGCGACACGACAGGGGTTGGCACTGAAGCTTTCTTT; CDR3aa: CASSDTTGVGTEAFF
j_gene: TRBJ2-3; d_gene: .; v_gene: TRBV20-1; abundance: many; CDR3nt: TGCAGTGCTCAGGGGGGTGCTAGCACAGATACGCAGTATTTT; CDR3aa: CSAQGGASTDTQYF